Here is one TCR beta chain with its context. This sample includes further DNA sequences coding for the same CDR3. These data belong to a study of shared clonotypes between healthy human individuals. Germline CDR1 is ENHRY and CDR2 is SYGVKD. CDR3 size: 14 residues. V was clipped by 4 bases and J by 0 bases, with 7 bases between them. The repertoire was sequenced with immunoSEQ multiplex PCR; TCRdb's copy has only in-frame clones and lacks some. The table lists 2 million to 2.5 million clones, more than 85% of them singletons. The sample comprised naive CD4+ T cells from PBMCs. Sample subset: CD45RA+ positively selected. The chain is built from TRBV10-3 and TRBJ2-1, with a tentative D call TRBD2 (5 bases). This clonotype was sampled from a man aged 18-30 years in good health. Some clones in this sample may be carry-over from other donors' samples. The CDR3 region is CAISGGSSYNEQFF. The DNA for the CDR3 is TGTGCCATCAGTGGAGGGAGCTCCTACAATGAGCAGTTCTTC.